These 16 T cell receptor beta chains share one sample of origin, sequenced in a study of shared clonotypes between healthy human individuals. Assay used: immunoSEQ multiplex PCR; TCRdb lists only in-frame clones, some missing. The sample has about 450,000 clones, 79% seen once. The sample taken for sequencing was PBMCs. The receptors stem from a woman aged 40 to 49 in good health. Some clones in this sample may be carry-over from other donors' samples.

This clone was detected only a few times. The chain couples TRBV5-4 to TRBJ2-7; TRBD1 matches at 7 bases. The CDR3 consists of 16 residues. Looked up from germline, CDR1 is SGHNT and CDR2 is YYREEE (reference sequence). V dropped 4 bases and J dropped 2; count of bases not matched to a gene: 12. In nucleotides, the CDR3 is TGTGCCAGCAGCCCCCCCCCGGGACAGATCCCCTACGAGCAGTACTTC. Its translation is CASSPPPGQIPYEQYF.

CDR3 in amino acids: CASSQDAAETWKLFF. The CDR3 DNA sequence: TGCGCCAGCAGCCAAGATGCGGCAGAGACGTGGAAACTGTTTTTT. This sequence joins TRBV4-3 and TRBJ1-4; no clear D gene. V dropped 0 bases and J dropped 11 bases, with 16 bases sitting between them. There are 15 residues in the CDR3. Germline V gives CDR1 LGHNA, CDR2 YSLEER.

Comment on this clone: It may be a read error: a sequence one base away is much more abundant. The CDR3 ends on some other residue instead of the conserved phenylalanine or tryptophan, so this is likely a read error. J is TRBJ2-7 and V is TRBV7-9; unclear D gene. The V gene's germline CDR1 is SEHNR and CDR2 FQNEAQ (reference sequence). The V and J ends lost 5 bases and 3 bases respectively, with 5 bases between them. The length of the CDR3 is 11 residues. The chain's CDR3 is CASSRNYEQYL. In DNA, the CDR3 is TGTGCCAGCAGCCGAAACTACGAGCAGTACCTC.

This clone was detected only a few times. The chain has TRBV7-8 and TRBJ1-3; TRBD1 might be the D (6 bases). V gave up 4 bases and J gave up 0 bases, with 7 bases separating them. This CDR3 is built from 14 residues. Germline assignment: CDR1 SGHVS and CDR2 FQNEAQ. DNA for the CDR3: TGTGCCAGCAGCTCAGGGGTCTCTGGAAACACCATATATTTT. Its translation is CASSSGVSGNTIYF. The variable domain in full, with the rest retrieved from reference TRBV7-8 and TRBJ1-3, is GAGVSQSPRYKVAKRGQDVALRCDPISGHVSLFWYQQALGQGPEFLTYFQNEAQLDKSGLPSDRFFAERPEGSVSTLKIQRTQQEDSAVYLCASSSGVSGNTIYFGEGSWLTVV.

CDR3 amino acids: CASSQLAGGTYEQYF. The CDR3 DNA follows: TGCGCCAGCAGCCAACTGGCGGGAGGGACCTACGAGCAGTACTTC. The chain links TRBV4-3 to TRBJ2-7; the match to TRBD2 covers 9 bases. Germline CDR1 and CDR2: LGHNA and YSLEER. The CDR3 runs 15 residues. V lost 2 bases, J lost 2 bases, and 4 bases stayed unmatched.

This rearrangement joins TRBV5-4 to TRBJ2-1; D might be TRBD2 (5 bases). Germline CDR1 and CDR2: SGHNT and YYREEE (reference sequence). The CDR3 is 16 residues long. V was shortened by 1 base and J by 0 bases, with 11 bases between the two germline ends. For the CDR3, the DNA is TGTGCCAGCAGCTTGATCGACTACTACTCCTACAATGAGCAGTTCTTC. It is translated as CASSLIDYYSYNEQFF.

This clone was recorded once. The chain joins TRBV7-8 to TRBJ1-4; possibly TRBD1 for D (5 bases). V was cut by 5 bases and J by 8 bases, with 18 bases left in between. The CDR3 runs to 15 residues. Germline assignment: CDR1 SGHVS and CDR2 FQNEAQ. DNA for the CDR3: TGTGCCAGCAGCCTCCGGGACCGGGCGGTCGAAAAACTGTTTTTT. Its translation: CASSLRDRAVEKLFF.

Comment on this clone: Other nucleotide sequences in the sample specify the same CDR3. This chain connects TRBV7-3 to TRBJ2-2; no clear D gene. V lost 5 bases to trimming and J lost 2 bases, with 3 bases between them. This CDR3 region has 12 residues. The V gene's germline CDR1 is SGHTA and CDR2 FQGTGA. This chain's CDR3 is CASSRNTGELFF. The CDR3, as DNA: TGTGCCAGCAGCCGTAACACCGGGGAGCTGTTTTTT.

This clone was counted a few times. The chain links TRBV27 to TRBJ2-7; the D gene is possibly TRBD1 (6 bases). CDR1 is MNHEY, CDR2 SMNVEV, per germline (reference sequence). V lost 5 bases and J lost 1, with 12 bases in between. This CDR3 has 14 amino acids. The CDR3 sequence: CASSPRTASYEQYF. In nucleotides, the CDR3 is TGTGCCAGCAGTCCTCGGACAGCTTCCTACGAGCAGTACTTC.

The rearrangement links TRBV28 to TRBJ2-7; 11 bases are shared with TRBD2. Germline trimming cut 8 bases from V and 5 bases from J; bases unmatched to any gene: 5. The CDR3 is 13 residues long. CDR1 is MDHEN, CDR2 SYDVKM, per germline. CDR3 residues: CASRLAGFHEQYF. The CDR3 coding sequence is TGTGCCAGCCGACTAGCGGGATTCCACGAGCAGTACTTC.

The genes are TRBV5-1 and TRBJ2-1; D not certain. CDR1 and CDR2 from the germline V gene are SGHRS and YFSETQ. The CDR3 extends over 13 amino acids. V was shortened by 0 bases and J by 6 bases, with 7 bases between the two germline ends. CDR3 sequence reads: CASSLAQSNEQFF. The CDR3 region has the DNA TGCGCCAGCAGCTTGGCACAGTCCAATGAGCAGTTCTTC.

This chain connects TRBV6-1 to TRBJ2-1; 11 bases fit TRBD1. With V trimmed by 6 bases and J by 8 bases, 6 bases remained unmatched. Germline assignment: CDR1 MNHNS and CDR2 SASEGT. The CDR3 consists of 14 residues. CDR3 protein: CASSRDRGSDEQFF. The CDR3, as DNA: TGTGCCAGCAGCCGGGACAGGGGGTCGGATGAGCAGTTCTTC.

This clone was seen repeatedly, ten times or more. This chain uses TRBV30 with TRBJ2-7, with 7 bases aligning to TRBD2. Germline V CDR1 and CDR2: GTSNPN, SVGIG (reference sequence). The CDR3 contains 13 residues. Losses at the gene ends were 1 base for V and 6 bases for J; bases not matched to a gene: 6. The CDR3 loop reads CAWSGAGWAEQYF. The CDR3 DNA reads TGTGCCTGGAGTGGAGCGGGATGGGCCGAGCAGTACTTC.

V gene TRBV6-5 combines with J gene TRBJ2-1; 7 nucleotides agree with TRBD1. CDR1 and CDR2 from the germline V gene are MNHEY and SVGAGI. The CDR3 spans 15 residues. Unmatched junction bases numbered 7, after V lost 6 bases and J lost 2 bases. The CDR3 DNA is TGTGCCAGCAGCCTCGACAGGGACCCCTACAATGAGCAGTTCTTC. It codes for CASSLDRDPYNEQFF.

The chain carries TRBV19 and TRBJ2-1; TRBD2 aligns across 16 bases. CDR1 and CDR2 from the germline V gene are LNHDA and SQIVND (reference sequence). The ends lost 3 bases at V and 6 bases at J; junction bases unmatched: 2. The CDR3 has 16 residues. Here the CDR3 DNA reads TGTGCCAGTAGTATGGGACTAGCGGGAGGGGTCAATGAGCAGTTCTTC. Translating gives CASSMGLAGGVNEQFF. The whole variable domain, remainder taken from reference TRBV19 and TRBJ2-1, is DGGITQSPKYLFRKEGQNVTLSCEQNLNHDAMYWYRQDPGQGLRLIYYSQIVNDFQKGDIAEGYSVSREKKESFPLTVTSAQKNPTAFYLCASSMGLAGGVNEQFFGPGTRLTVL.

The chain recombines TRBV5-1 with TRBJ2-1; 9 nucleotides line up with TRBD1. Germline V gives CDR1 SGHRS, CDR2 YFSETQ. The J segment lost 12 bases and the V segment lost 1 base, leaving 17 bases of the junction unmatched. This CDR3 spans 17 amino acids. For the CDR3, the DNA is TGCGCCAGCAGCTTGTCCGGGACAGGGTATAAGTCCTTGGGGCAGTTCTTC. It specifies CASSLSGTGYKSLGQFF.